One sample yielded the 14 T cell receptor beta chains listed below, sequenced in a study of cytomegalovirus exposure and HLA in healthy donors. PCR was performed using 60 Vbeta and 13 Jbeta primers. The repertoire was sequenced with immunoSEQ multiplex PCR; TCRdb's copy has only in-frame clones and lacks some. Here the sample spans 120,000 to 150,000 clones, roughly three quarters being singletons. Source material: PBMCs. The receptors shown here come from a woman aged 25 to 45 in good health and CMV-seronegative.

V gene TRBV5-1 combines with J gene TRBJ2-5, with D possibly being TRBD2 (5 bases). Trimming took off 4 bases at V and 5 bases at J, with 12 bases between the two ends. The CDR3 is 13 residues long. Germline CDR1 reads SGHRS; CDR2 reads YFSETQ. The CDR3 nucleotides are TGCGCCAGCAGCCGGGAAGAGGCGGAGACCCAGTACTTC. Encoded protein: CASSREEAETQYF.

This clone was observed a handful of times. This rearrangement joins TRBV2 to TRBJ1-1; maybe TRBD1 (5 bases). This CDR3 comprises 13 residues. Germline values: CDR1 SNHLY, CDR2 FYNNEI. With 6 bases removed from V and 2 bases from J, the gap between germline ends came to 10 bases. The CDR3 DNA follows: TGTGCCAGCAGAGACAGAGTAAACACTGAAGCTTTCTTT. It specifies CASRDRVNTEAFF.

CDR3 in DNA: TGTGCCAGCTCACTACGACAGGTATTCCAAGAGACCCAGTACTTC. Its protein is CASSLRQVFQETQYF. The chain links TRBV18 to TRBJ2-5; D might be TRBD1 (6 bases). V lost 4 bases and J lost 1, with 13 bases in between. CDR3 size: 15 residues. CDR1 and CDR2 from the germline V gene are KGHSH and LQKENI.

This clone was observed a single time. The V call is TRBV5-1, the J call TRBJ2-5; the match to TRBD1 covers 9 bases. With V trimmed by 5 bases and J by 4 bases, 9 bases remained unmatched. Germline-derived CDR1 and CDR2 are SGHRS and YFSETQ. This CDR3 spans 15 amino acids. The CDR3 DNA reads TGCGCCAGCAGTGAGGACAGGGGACCCGGAGAGACCCAGTACTTC. Its protein is CASSEDRGPGETQYF. Drawing the rest from reference TRBV5-1 and TRBJ2-5, the complete variable domain is KAGVTQTPRYLIKTRGQQVTLSCSPISGHRSVSWYQQTPGQGLQFLFEYFSETQRNKGNFPGRFSGRQFSNSRSEMNVSTLELGDSALYLCASSEDRGPGETQYFGPGTRLLVL.

This clone has only a few counts. CDR3 in DNA: TGTGCCAGCAGCCGCAGGGGGAATCAGCCCCAGCATTTT. This sequence encodes CASSRRGNQPQHF. This chain joins TRBV28 and TRBJ1-5; TRBD1 matches 7 bases. V was clipped by 6 bases and J by 4 bases; unmatched bases: 3. Germline assignment: CDR1 MDHEN and CDR2 SYDVKM. This CDR3 has 13 residues.

J is TRBJ2-7 and V is TRBV9, with TRBD2 matching 10 bases. J gave up 7 bases and V 0 bases, and 13 bases lay outside the gene matches. Germline V CDR1 and CDR2: SGDLS, YYNGEE. The CDR3 consists of 17 residues. The CDR3 nucleotides are TGTGCCAGCAGCGTAGGGTTAGCGGGAGGCCAAAGAGTGGAGCAGTACTTC. As protein: CASSVGLAGGQRVEQYF.

V usage is TRBV7-9 and J usage is TRBJ1-2; 9 bases are shared with TRBD1. Unmatched junction bases numbered 6, after V lost 0 bases and J lost 7 bases. The V gene's germline CDR1 is SEHNR and CDR2 FQNEAQ (reference sequence). The CDR3 is 15 amino acids. CDR3 sequence: CASSLAPTGGGGYTF. CDR3 nucleotides: TGTGCCAGCAGCTTAGCCCCCACAGGGGGCGGTGGCTACACCTTC. The variable domain in full, with the rest retrieved from reference TRBV7-9 and TRBJ1-2, is DTGVSQNPRHKITKRGQNVTFRCDPISEHNRLYWYRQTLGQGPEFLTYFQNEAQLEKSRLLSDRFSAERPKGSFSTLEIQRTEQGDSAMYLCASSLAPTGGGGYTFGSGTRLTVV.

This clone came up once. This chain uses TRBV2 with TRBJ2-1; 8 bases align to TRBD2. This CDR3 comprises 15 residues. CDR1 SNHLY and CDR2 FYNNEI come from the germline V gene. V trimming: 7 bases; J trimming: 4 bases; junction bases outside the gene matches: 9. The CDR3, as DNA: TGTGCCAGCAACGGGGGTAGCGGGGCTTACAATGAGCAGTTCTTC. Translated, it gives CASNGGSGAYNEQFF.

V gene TRBV28 combines with J gene TRBJ1-4, with a possible D match to TRBD1 (6 bases). Trimming removed 0 bases at V and 8 bases at J, with 10 bases between. The CDR3 has 14 amino acids. Germline V lookup: CDR1 MDHEN, CDR2 SYDVKM. In DNA form, the CDR3 reads TGTGCCAGCAGTTTATGGGGGGCCGGGGAAAAACTGTTTTTT. Translating gives CASSLWGAGEKLFF.

The chain uses TRBV28 and TRBJ1-4; D perhaps matches TRBD1 (5 bases). This CDR3 is 15 amino acids long. V lost 6 bases, J lost 8 bases, and 19 bases lay in between. Germline CDR1 MDHEN, CDR2 SYDVKM. The CDR3 DNA follows: TGTGCCAGCAGACCACGACAGATACATTCGGAAAAACTGTTTTTT. It translates to CASRPRQIHSEKLFF.

Note on this clone: The junction departs from the called germline gene at one end, perhaps through a read error. J is TRBJ2-1 and V is TRBV9; tentative D call: TRBD2 (6 bases). The CDR3 is made up of 15 amino acids. Germline CDR1 reads SGDLS; CDR2 reads YYNGEE. The CDR3 protein is CASSVAVSSYNEQFF. The CDR3 bases are TGTGCCAGCAGTGTAGCGGTTAGCTCCTACAATGAGCAGTTCTTC.

This clone showed up just a few times. The V call is TRBV5-1, the J call TRBJ1-2, with D possibly matching TRBD1 (5 bases). The germline V and J ends were trimmed by 2 bases and 2 bases, with 13 bases remaining between them. The CDR3 spans 15 residues. Looked up from germline, CDR1 is SGHRS and CDR2 is YFSETQ. CDR3 in amino acids: CASSFSGEVNYGYTF. The CDR3 DNA reads as TGCGCCAGCAGCTTTTCGGGGGAGGTAAACTATGGCTACACCTTC.

This chain uses TRBV5-4 with TRBJ2-5; possible D gene TRBD2, 6 bases. CDR1 and CDR2 from the germline V gene are SGHNT and YYREEE (reference sequence). Trimming shortened V by 1 base and J by 5 bases, and 9 bases separated the two germline ends. This CDR3 region has 13 residues. The CDR3 spells CASSLQGGETQYF. The CDR3 DNA follows: TGTGCCAGCAGCTTGCAGGGAGGTGAGACCCAGTACTTC.

The genes are TRBV19 and TRBJ1-2; TRBD1 aligns across 9 bases. CDR1 and CDR2 (germline): LNHDA, SQIVND (reference sequence). This CDR3 contains 13 residues. Losses at the gene ends were 5 bases for V and 8 bases for J; bases not matched to a gene: 6. The CDR3 spells CASSRGTGNGYTF. The CDR3 nucleotides are TGTGCCAGTAGTCGGGGGACAGGGAACGGCTACACCTTC.